The rows below give T cell receptor beta chains drawn from one sample of a study of shared clonotypes between healthy human individuals. Here immunoSEQ multiplex PCR was the method, and the copy in TCRdb shows in-frame clones only, minus some. The sample holds about 2.1 million clones, 80% to 95% seen once. Sequenced sample: naive CD8+ T cells from PBMCs. The receptors stem from a man younger than 35 in good health. Some clones in this sample may be carry-over from other donors' samples. The CDR3 runs from the conserved cysteine through the conserved F or W. Clone size appears in some rows only: once, few, many, or a class for an expanded clone.

>TRBV9|.|TRBJ2-3
CASSKDLFSTDTQYF
>TRBV27|.|TRBJ2-1
CASSAPYLHNEQFF
>TRBV4-1|.|TRBJ2-1
CASSQDRGAGGPYNEQFF
>TRBV9|once|TRBJ2-6
CASSPGTGGSGANVLTF
>TRBV28|.|TRBJ2-3
CASSLVFPDPDTQYF
>TRBV6-5|once|TRBJ2-4
CASSFHRSLIPYF
>TRBV28|.|TRBJ2-7
CASSSPWGGDYEQYF
>TRBV7-6|.|TRBJ2-6
CASSLNRGGTGPSSGANVLTF
>TRBV19|.|TRBJ2-3
CASSRTGTIQDTQYF
>TRBV9|.|TRBJ1-1
CASSAGTEAFF